The clone carrying this T cell receptor (beta chain) was seen repeatedly, ten times or more. No antigen is known for it. This sample was taken from a study of T cells in Graves' hyperthyroidism and ophthalmopathy. Findings and limits, study-wide: A median roughly 6.6 months before onset, the model predicted ophthalmopathy.

Trimming removed 0 bases from V and 2 bases from J, with 14 bases in between. Germline CDR1 DFQATT, CDR2 SNEGSKA (reference sequence). CDR3 length: 15 residues. The CDR3 regions of TCR beta were amplified from RNA transcripts. The study used the HTBI primer set for a first-round RT-PCR of the TCR CDR3. One entry per CDR3 protein, called by TCRdb with MiXCR from the multiplex PCR reads. The profile shows about 590,000 distinct CDR3 sequences, more than 15% of them singletons. Each diagnosis was grounded in clinical symptoms, serum thyroxine and TRAb, thyroid ultrasound, and orbital computed tomography.

The sequenced material came from blood. The chain has TRBV20-1 and TRBJ2-7; D is ambiguous. The TCR comes from a woman aged 25-40 years with Graves' hyperthyroidism. The CDR3 protein is CSARDTGTVTYEQYF. CDR3 in DNA: TGCAGTGCTAGAGATACGGGCACGGTTACCTACGAGCAGTACTTC.